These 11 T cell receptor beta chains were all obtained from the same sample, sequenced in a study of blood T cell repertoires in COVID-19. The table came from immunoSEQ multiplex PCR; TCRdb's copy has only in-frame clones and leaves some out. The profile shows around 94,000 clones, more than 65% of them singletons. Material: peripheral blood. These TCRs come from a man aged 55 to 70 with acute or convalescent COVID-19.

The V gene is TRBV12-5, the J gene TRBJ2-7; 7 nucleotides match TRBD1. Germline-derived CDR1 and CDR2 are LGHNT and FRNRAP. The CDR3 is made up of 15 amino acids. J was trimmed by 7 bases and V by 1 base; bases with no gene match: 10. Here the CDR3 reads CASGLETGQLVEQYF. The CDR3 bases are TGTGCTAGTGGTTTGGAGACGGGACAGTTGGTTGAGCAGTACTTC.

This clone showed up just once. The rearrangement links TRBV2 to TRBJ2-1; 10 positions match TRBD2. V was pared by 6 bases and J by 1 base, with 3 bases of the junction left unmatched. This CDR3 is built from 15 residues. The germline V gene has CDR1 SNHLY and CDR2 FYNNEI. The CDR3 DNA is TGTGCCAGCAGGCAGCGGGGGGGATCCTACAATGAGCAGTTCTTC. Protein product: CASRQRGGSYNEQFF.

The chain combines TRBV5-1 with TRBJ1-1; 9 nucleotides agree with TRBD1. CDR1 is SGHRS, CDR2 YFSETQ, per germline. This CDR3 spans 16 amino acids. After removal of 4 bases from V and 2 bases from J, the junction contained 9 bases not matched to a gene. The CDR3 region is CASSPRTGDGNTEAFF. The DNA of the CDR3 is TGCGCCAGCAGCCCGAGGACAGGGGACGGAAACACTGAAGCTTTCTTT.

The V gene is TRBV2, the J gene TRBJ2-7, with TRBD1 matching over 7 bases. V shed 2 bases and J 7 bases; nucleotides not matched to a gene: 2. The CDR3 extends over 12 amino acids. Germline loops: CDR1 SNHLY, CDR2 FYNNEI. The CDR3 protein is CASSENRGEQYF. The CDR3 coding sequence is TGTGCCAGCAGTGAAAACAGGGGAGAGCAGTACTTC.

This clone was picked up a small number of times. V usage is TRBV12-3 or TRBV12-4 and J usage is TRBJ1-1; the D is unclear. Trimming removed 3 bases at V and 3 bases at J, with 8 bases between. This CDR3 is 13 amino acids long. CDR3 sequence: CASSFRLDTEAFF. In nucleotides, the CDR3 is TGTGCCAGCAGTTTCCGCCTAGACACTGAAGCTTTCTTT.

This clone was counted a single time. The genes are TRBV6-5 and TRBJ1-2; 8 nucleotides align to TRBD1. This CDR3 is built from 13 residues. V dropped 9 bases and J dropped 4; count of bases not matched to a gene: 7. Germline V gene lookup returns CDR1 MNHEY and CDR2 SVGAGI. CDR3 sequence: CASSHTGGYGYTF. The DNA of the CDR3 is TGTGCCAGTAGTCATACAGGGGGCTATGGCTACACCTTC.

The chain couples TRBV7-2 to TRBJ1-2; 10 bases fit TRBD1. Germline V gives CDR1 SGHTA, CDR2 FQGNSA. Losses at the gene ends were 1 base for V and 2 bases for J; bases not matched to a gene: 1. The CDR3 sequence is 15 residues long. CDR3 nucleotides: TGTGCCAGCAGCTTAGGGGGACAGGGGAACTATGGCTACACCTTC. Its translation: CASSLGGQGNYGYTF.

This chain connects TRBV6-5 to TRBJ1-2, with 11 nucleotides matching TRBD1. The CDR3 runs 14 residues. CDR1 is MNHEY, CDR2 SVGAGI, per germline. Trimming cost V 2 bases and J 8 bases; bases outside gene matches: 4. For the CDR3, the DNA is TGTGCCAGCAGTTACGGACAGGGGGCCCGGGGCTACACCTTC. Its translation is CASSYGQGARGYTF.

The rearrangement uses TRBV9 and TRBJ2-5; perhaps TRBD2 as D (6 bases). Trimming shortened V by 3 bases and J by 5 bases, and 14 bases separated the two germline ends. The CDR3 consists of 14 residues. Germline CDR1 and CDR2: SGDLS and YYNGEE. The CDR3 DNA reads TGTGCCAGCAGCGAATCAACTAGCAGGGAGACCCAGTACTTC. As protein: CASSESTSRETQYF.

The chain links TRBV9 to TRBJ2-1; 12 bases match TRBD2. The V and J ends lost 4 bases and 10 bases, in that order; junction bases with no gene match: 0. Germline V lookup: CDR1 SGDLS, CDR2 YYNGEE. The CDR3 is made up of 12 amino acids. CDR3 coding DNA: TGTGCCAGCAGCACTAGCGGGGGGGAGCAGTTCTTC. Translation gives CASSTSGGEQFF.

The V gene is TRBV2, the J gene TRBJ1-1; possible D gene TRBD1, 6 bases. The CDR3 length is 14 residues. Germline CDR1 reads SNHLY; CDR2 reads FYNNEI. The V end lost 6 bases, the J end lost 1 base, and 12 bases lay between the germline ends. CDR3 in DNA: TGTGCCAGCAGCTACAGGACAGAGAACACTGAAGCTTTCTTT. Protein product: CASSYRTENTEAFF.